The 21 T cell receptor beta chains listed next were all sequenced from one sample in a study of shared clonotypes between healthy human individuals. The method was immunoSEQ multiplex PCR; TCRdb's version includes in-frame clones alone and lacks a portion of them. The sample has about 590,000 clones, around 95% seen once; the top ten hold around 0.097%. Positive CCR7 selection of CD45RO-negative cells yielded the naive CD8 cells, and terminally differentiated effector memory CD45RA+ cells were excluded. The sequenced material came from naive CD8+ T cells sorted from blood. These receptors all stem from a woman aged 30 to 39 in good health.

The rearrangement links TRBV5-1 to TRBJ2-7; perhaps TRBD2 as D (6 bases). The CDR3 totals 17 residues. Germline V lookup: CDR1 SGHRS, CDR2 YFSETQ. V was cut by 1 base and J by 4 bases, with 21 bases left in between. CDR3 loop: CASSLPTGGTEIYEQYF. The CDR3 coding sequence is TGCGCCAGCAGCTTGCCCACCGGGGGAACGGAAATTTACGAGCAGTACTTC.

This chain links TRBV27 with TRBJ2-6, with D possibly being TRBD2 (7 bases). Germline V CDR1 and CDR2: MNHEY, SMNVEV (reference sequence). CDR3 length: 16 amino acids. Trimming cost V 5 bases and J 0 bases, with 11 bases left between them. In DNA, the CDR3 is TGTGCCAGCAGTACAGGGACTACCTCTGGGGCCAACGTCCTGACTTTC. Translation gives CASSTGTTSGANVLTF.

This clone has just a few counts. The V call is TRBV2, the J call TRBJ1-5; no firm D call. The CDR3 has 15 amino acids. Trimming removed 6 bases at V and 6 bases at J, with 18 bases between. Per germline, CDR1 SNHLY and CDR2 FYNNEI. The chain's CDR3 is CASRVDGYRGQPQHF. CDR3 sequence (DNA): TGTGCCAGCAGAGTGGACGGATACCGGGGTCAGCCCCAGCATTTT. Full variable domain (missing parts from reference TRBV2 and TRBJ1-5): EPEVTQTPSHQVTQMGQEVILRCVPISNHLYFYWYRQILGQKVEFLVSFYNNEISEKSEIFDDQFSVERPDGSNFTLKIRSTKLEDSAMYFCASRVDGYRGQPQHFGDGTRLSIL.

This chain links TRBV28 with TRBJ2-5; TRBD2 aligns across 11 bases. V was pared by 6 bases and J by 5 bases, with 11 bases of the junction left unmatched. Germline-derived CDR1 and CDR2 are MDHEN and SYDVKM. This CDR3 is built from 16 residues. This chain's CDR3 is CASSTPRLAGWETQYF. CDR3 nucleotides: TGTGCCAGCAGCACCCCCCGACTAGCGGGATGGGAGACCCAGTACTTC.

The chain combines TRBV2 with TRBJ2-7; D gene unclear. V dropped 9 bases and J dropped 4 bases, with 13 bases sitting between them. CDR1 is SNHLY, CDR2 FYNNEI, per germline. This CDR3 comprises 12 residues. CDR3 residues: CARSPNNYEQYF. In DNA form, the CDR3 reads TGTGCCAGGAGTCCCAACAATTACGAGCAGTACTTC.

This chain joins TRBV2 and TRBJ1-5, with D tentatively TRBD1 (5 bases). This CDR3 has 16 residues. Per the germline V gene, CDR1 is SNHLY and CDR2 is FYNNEI. V was clipped by 0 bases and J by 2 bases, with 11 bases between them. The DNA of the CDR3 is TGTGCCAGCAGTGAAGCGGTAAGGGGAGGCAATCAGCCCCAGCATTTT. Its translation: CASSEAVRGGNQPQHF.

The chain employs TRBV30 and TRBJ1-2; no firm D call. Germline values: CDR1 GTSNPN, CDR2 SVGIG (reference sequence). The CDR3 totals 12 residues. Trimming took 2 bases from V and 0 from J, leaving 4 bases between them. The chain's CDR3 is CAWSFANYGYTF. CDR3 nucleotide sequence: TGTGCCTGGAGTTTCGCTAACTATGGCTACACCTTC.

The CDR3 DNA follows: TGTGCCAGCAGTGAGGCTAGCGGGGTCTACAATGAGCAGTTCTTC. Its protein is CASSEASGVYNEQFF. J is TRBJ2-1 and V is TRBV2; 9 nucleotides agree with TRBD2. Germline V gives CDR1 SNHLY, CDR2 FYNNEI. The CDR3 covers 15 residues. With 3 bases clipped from V and 3 bases from J, the junction kept 3 bases outside the gene matches.

The chain couples TRBV12-5 to TRBJ2-1; 10 positions agree with TRBD2. V lost 5 bases to trimming and J lost 4 bases; unmatched junction nucleotides: 14. Germline V gives CDR1 LGHNT, CDR2 FRNRAP. The CDR3 runs to 18 residues. CDR3 bases: TGTGCTAGTGGTGCTTTCGGACTAGCGGCAATTCTTTACAATGAGCAGTTCTTC. This encodes CASGAFGLAAILYNEQFF.

The rearrangement uses TRBV16 and TRBJ2-1; D is ambiguous. The CDR3 extends over 16 amino acids. Per germline, CDR1 KGHSY and CDR2 FQNENV. V was pared by 3 bases and J by 7 bases, with 19 bases between. CDR3 nucleotide sequence: TGTGCCAGCAGCCACCCCCCCGTACGGCTGGGGAATGAGCAGTTCTTC. This codes for CASSHPPVRLGNEQFF.

As concerns this clone: This same CDR3 is encoded by further DNA sequences in the sample. The J gene is TRBJ2-7, the V gene TRBV11-2; possibly TRBD1 for D (5 bases). The CDR3 contains 13 residues. Trimming took 3 bases from V and 1 from J, leaving 7 bases between them. Per the germline V gene, CDR1 is SGHAT and CDR2 is FQNNGV. CDR3 loop: CASSLGQSYEQYF. Here the CDR3 DNA reads TGTGCCAGCAGCTTGGGGCAGTCCTACGAGCAGTACTTC.

The chain employs TRBV9 and TRBJ2-1; D is possibly TRBD1 or TRBD2 (6 bases each). Germline CDR1 reads SGDLS; CDR2 reads YYNGEE. This CDR3 has 15 residues. V lost 0 bases and J lost 3, with 10 bases in between. CDR3 coding DNA: TGTGCCAGCAGCGTAGAGGGGGGCATCTACAATGAGCAGTTCTTC. Translating gives CASSVEGGIYNEQFF.

This clone has a single count. This chain links TRBV5-8 with TRBJ2-7, with unresolved D. CDR3 length equals 15 residues. The germline gives CDR1 SGHTS, CDR2 YDEGEE. V lost 0 bases and J 3 bases, leaving 13 bases between the germline ends. DNA for the CDR3: TGTGCCAGCAGCTTGGGTATCGGACCAAGCTACGAGCAGTACTTC. Residues: CASSLGIGPSYEQYF.

This sequence joins TRBV19 and TRBJ2-1; TRBD2 aligns across 12 bases. Trimming cost V 1 base and J 8 bases; bases outside gene matches: 6. CDR1 is LNHDA and CDR2 is SQIVND in the germline V gene (reference sequence). The CDR3 contains 16 residues. DNA for the CDR3: TGTGCCAGTAGTATAGTGGCTAGCGGGAGGGCCGATGAGCAGTTCTTC. The encoded protein is CASSIVASGRADEQFF.

The V gene is TRBV2, the J gene TRBJ2-7; 13 nucleotides align to TRBD2. The germline V gene has CDR1 SNHLY and CDR2 FYNNEI. The CDR3 sequence is 16 residues long. The trim removed 6 bases at V and 4 bases at J, leaving 9 bases unmatched. The CDR3 loop reads CASSASGLAGIYEQYF. CDR3 DNA: TGTGCCAGCAGCGCCTCGGGACTAGCGGGAATTTACGAGCAGTACTTC.

The V and J genes are TRBV5-4 and TRBJ2-7; tentatively, D is TRBD2 (6 bases). Deletions cut 9 bases from V and 0 bases from J, with 19 bases between. Germline V lookup: CDR1 SGHNT, CDR2 YYREEE (reference sequence). CDR3 size: 15 residues. The CDR3 protein is CAMYHGSPNSYEQYF. The CDR3 bases are TGTGCCATGTACCACGGGAGCCCCAACTCCTACGAGCAGTACTTC.

The rearrangement links TRBV29-1 to TRBJ2-1; D might be TRBD2 (5 bases). Trimming took off 3 bases at V and 12 bases at J, with 21 bases between the two ends. Germline V CDR1 and CDR2: SQVTM, ANQGSEA. The CDR3 sequence is 14 residues long. The CDR3: CSVDDPSTSSWQFF. Written as DNA, the CDR3 is TGCAGCGTTGATGATCCCTCTACTAGTTCATGGCAGTTCTTC.

J is TRBJ1-1 and V is TRBV7-6; D remains ambiguous. Per the germline V gene, CDR1 is SGHVS and CDR2 is FNYEAQ. The ends were cut back, 0 bases at V and 7 bases at J, with 12 bases in the middle. The CDR3 has 14 residues. CDR3 loop: CASSLAKSGSEAFF. CDR3 in DNA: TGTGCCAGCAGCTTAGCGAAGAGCGGGAGTGAAGCTTTCTTT.

The V and J genes are TRBV25-1 and TRBJ2-7; 9 positions match TRBD2. This CDR3 region has 17 residues. Germline trimming cut 6 bases from V and 3 bases from J; bases unmatched to any gene: 15. Germline assignment: CDR1 MGHDK and CDR2 SYGVNS. CDR3 protein: CASSWLGEGLADYEQYF. CDR3 coding DNA: TGTGCCAGCAGCTGGTTGGGCGAGGGACTAGCAGACTACGAGCAGTACTTC.

The chain employs TRBV9 and TRBJ2-2; D tentatively fits TRBD1 or TRBD2 (5 bases each). The CDR3 loop spans 13 amino acids. Germline V gene data show CDR1 as SGDLS and CDR2 as YYNGEE. The V and J ends lost 10 bases and 1 base respectively, with 11 bases between them. CDR3 bases: TGTGCCGGACGGGACGGGAACACCGGGGAGCTGTTTTTT. Protein sequence: CAGRDGNTGELFF. Based on the CDR3 plus reference TRBV9 and TRBJ2-2, the full variable domain is DSGVTQTPKHLITATGQRVTLRCSPRSGDLSVYWYQQSLDQGLQFLIQYYNGEERAKGNILERFSAQQFPDLHSELNLSSLELGDSALYFCAGRDGNTGELFFGEGSRLTVL.

The V call is TRBV4-1, the J call TRBJ1-2; D unclear. Trimming took off 4 bases at V and 0 bases at J, with 6 bases between the two ends. Germline CDR1 MGHRA, CDR2 YSYEKL. The CDR3 totals 13 residues. CDR3 sequence reads: CASSPEANYGYTF. The CDR3 coding sequence is TGCGCCAGCAGCCCGGAAGCTAACTATGGCTACACCTTC.